A single TCR beta chain is shown here with its context. Its specificity is unknown. This entry is derived from a study of cytomegalovirus exposure and HLA in healthy donors. Study observations and caveats: Earlier analysis found most TCR beta V segments productive about 90% or about 30% of the time.

V lost 0 bases and J 5 bases, leaving 6 bases between the germline ends. Per the germline V gene, CDR1 is SGDLS and CDR2 is YYNGEE. CDR3 length: 13 residues. Primers: 60 Vbeta forward and 13 Jbeta reverse. Here immunoSEQ multiplex PCR was the method, and the copy in TCRdb shows in-frame clones only, minus some. The sample records tens of thousands of clones, around 67% being singletons. J is TRBJ1-5 and V is TRBV9; unclear D gene. Sequenced material: PBMCs. The source of this sequence is a woman between 45 and 60 years old in good health and CMV-seropositive. The CDR3 DNA sequence: TGTGCCAGCAGCGTAGACTATGATCAGCCCCAGCATTTT. Translation: CASSVDYDQPQHF.